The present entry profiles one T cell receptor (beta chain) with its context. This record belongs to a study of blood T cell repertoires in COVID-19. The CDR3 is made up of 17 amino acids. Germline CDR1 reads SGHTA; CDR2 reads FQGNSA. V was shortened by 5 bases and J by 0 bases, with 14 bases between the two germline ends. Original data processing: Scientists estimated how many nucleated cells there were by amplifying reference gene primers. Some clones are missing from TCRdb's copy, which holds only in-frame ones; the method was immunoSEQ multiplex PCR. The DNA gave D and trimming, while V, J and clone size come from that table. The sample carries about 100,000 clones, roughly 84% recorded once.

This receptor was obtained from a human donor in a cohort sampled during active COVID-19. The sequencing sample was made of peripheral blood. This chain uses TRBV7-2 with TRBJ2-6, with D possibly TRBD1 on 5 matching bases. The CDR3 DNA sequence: TGTGCCAGCAGCACAAGGGGTCGTCGCTCTGGGGCCAACGTCCTGACTTTC. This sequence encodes CASSTRGRRSGANVLTF.